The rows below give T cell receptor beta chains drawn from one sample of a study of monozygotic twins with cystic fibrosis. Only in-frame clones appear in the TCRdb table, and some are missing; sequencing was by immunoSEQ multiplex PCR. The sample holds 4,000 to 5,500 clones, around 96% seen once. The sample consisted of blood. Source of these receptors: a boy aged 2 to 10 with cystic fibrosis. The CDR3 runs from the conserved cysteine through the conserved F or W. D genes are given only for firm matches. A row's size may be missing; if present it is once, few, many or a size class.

DNA: TGTGCCAGCGACCTAACCGGGACAGGGGCGTACGAGCAGTACTTC
CDR3: CASDLTGTGAYEQYF
D: TRBD1
size: once
V: TRBV6-6
J: TRBJ2-7

DNA: TGTGCCTGGAAAGGAAGGTCCGAGCAGTACTTC
CDR3: CAWKGRSEQYF
D: NA
size: once
V: TRBV30
J: TRBJ2-7

DNA: TGTGCCAGCAGTTTATCGGACTCCCTAGCAAGCACAGATACGCAGTATTTT
CDR3: CASSLSDSLASTDTQYF
D: NA
size: NA
V: TRBV27
J: TRBJ2-3

DNA: TGCGCCAGCAGCCAAGCGGGGGCAGGGGGTACTGAGCAGTTCTTC
CDR3: CASSQAGAGGTEQFF
D: NA
size: NA
V: TRBV4-3
J: TRBJ2-1

DNA: TGTGCCAGCAGCTTCACCTTACCCCCGGGACAGGGCGGCACTGAAGCTTTCTTT
CDR3: CASSFTLPPGQGGTEAFF
D: TRBD1
size: once
V: TRBV7-9
J: TRBJ1-1

DNA: TGTGCCAGCAGCACCCTCGGGACAGGGTACTACGAGCAGTACTTC
CDR3: CASSTLGTGYYEQYF
D: TRBD1
size: NA
V: TRBV6-5
J: TRBJ2-7

DNA: TGTGCCAGCAACTGGAGGGCGGGGGGTACAGATACGCAGTATTTT
CDR3: CASNWRAGGTDTQYF
D: TRBD2
size: NA
V: TRBV6-6
J: TRBJ2-3

DNA: TGTGCCAGCGCGGGACGGATCTACGAGCAGTACTTC
CDR3: CASAGRIYEQYF
D: NA
size: NA
V: TRBV6-6
J: TRBJ2-7

DNA: TGTGCCAGCAGCCCCGGCCACGGCGGGGAGCTGTTTTTT
CDR3: CASSPGHGGELFF
D: NA
size: NA
V: TRBV7-8
J: TRBJ2-2

DNA: TGTGCCAGCAGCAACCCGACAGAAACTTTTTATAATTCACCCCTCCACTTT
CDR3: CASSNPTETFYNSPLHF
D: NA
size: NA
V: TRBV21-1
J: TRBJ1-6

DNA: TGTGCCAGCAGTTCCCCCTCGCGACAGGGGAACTATGGCTACACCTTC
CDR3: CASSSPSRQGNYGYTF
D: TRBD1
size: NA
V: TRBV6-5
J: TRBJ1-2

DNA: TGTGCCAGCTCACCACTTCACGGCTACGAGCAGTACTTC
CDR3: CASSPLHGYEQYF
D: NA
size: NA
V: TRBV18
J: TRBJ2-7

DNA: TGTGCCAGCAGCTTAGCACTACAGGGAGGGGGAACTGAAGCTTTCTTT
CDR3: CASSLALQGGGTEAFF
D: NA
size: NA
V: TRBV7-2
J: TRBJ1-1

DNA: TGTGCCAGCAGTGATGCGGGCGTCTATGGCTACACCTTC
CDR3: CASSDAGVYGYTF
D: NA
size: NA
V: TRBV2
J: TRBJ1-2

DNA: TGTGCCAGCTCACCACCGGGGGTATATTCACCCCTCCACTTT
CDR3: CASSPPGVYSPLHF
D: NA
size: NA
V: TRBV18
J: TRBJ1-6

DNA: TGTGCCAGCAGTTACGGAGCGGGGGGGACAGATACGCAGTATTTT
CDR3: CASSYGAGGTDTQYF
D: TRBD2
size: NA
V: TRBV6-5
J: TRBJ2-3

DNA: TGCGCCAGCAGCCAAATCCGGGACAGCTACGAGCAGTACTTC
CDR3: CASSQIRDSYEQYF
D: TRBD1
size: NA
V: TRBV4-3
J: TRBJ2-7

DNA: TGTGCCAGCAGCGAAGGGGGCCGACTAGCGGCGAACACCGGGGAGCTGTTTTTT
CDR3: CASSEGGRLAANTGELFF
D: TRBD2
size: NA
V: TRBV7-9
J: TRBJ2-2

DNA: TGTGCCAGCAGCGTTTTCCCGGGAGCCGTCAACTATGGCTACACCTTC
CDR3: CASSVFPGAVNYGYTF
D: NA
size: NA
V: TRBV9
J: TRBJ1-2

DNA: TGTGCCAGCAGGTTGGGGGGGGGAGCACTAAACTCGCTGTTTTTT
CDR3: CASRLGGGALNSLFF
D: NA
size: NA
V: TRBV6-1
J: TRBJ1-4

DNA: TGTGCCTGGGGCAGGTGGGACGGATACTACGAGCAGTACTTC
CDR3: CAWGRWDGYYEQYF
D: NA
size: NA
V: TRBV30
J: TRBJ2-7

DNA: TGTGCCAGCAGCCCCCCCTGGGACCTGAACACTGAAGCTTTCTTT
CDR3: CASSPPWDLNTEAFF
D: NA
size: NA
V: TRBV7-9
J: TRBJ1-1

DNA: TGTGCCAGCAGTGAACGGGTACAGGTGGGTGAGCAGTTCTTC
CDR3: CASSERVQVGEQFF
D: NA
size: NA
V: TRBV25-1
J: TRBJ2-1

DNA: TGCGCCAGCAGCTTTGCAGGGGATAGCAATCAGCCCCAGCATTTT
CDR3: CASSFAGDSNQPQHF
D: NA
size: NA
V: TRBV5-1
J: TRBJ1-5

DNA: TGTGCCTGGAGACCCCTAGGGACAGGGTCCCACGAGCAGTACTTC
CDR3: CAWRPLGTGSHEQYF
D: TRBD1
size: NA
V: TRBV30
J: TRBJ2-7

DNA: TGTGCCAGCCCTCGTCCCGGGTTCTCCTACAATGAGCAGTTCTTC
CDR3: CASPRPGFSYNEQFF
D: NA
size: NA
V: TRBV7-8
J: TRBJ2-1

DNA: TGTGCCAGCAGCGGCCGGGACAGGGGGGACTATGGCTACACCTTC
CDR3: CASSGRDRGDYGYTF
D: TRBD1
size: once
V: TRBV2
J: TRBJ1-2

DNA: TGTGCCAGCAGTGAAGCGCTTGGAGGGGGCAATCAGCCCCAGCATTTT
CDR3: CASSEALGGGNQPQHF
D: NA
size: NA
V: TRBV2
J: TRBJ1-5

DNA: TGCGCCAGCAGCCAAGAGGCGGACATTGATTACAATGAGCAGTTCTTC
CDR3: CASSQEADIDYNEQFF
D: NA
size: NA
V: TRBV4-1
J: TRBJ2-1

DNA: TGCGCCAGCAGCTTACGGACATACGACACCGGGGAGCTGTTTTTT
CDR3: CASSLRTYDTGELFF
D: NA
size: large
V: TRBV5-1
J: TRBJ2-2

DNA: TGTGCCAGCAGTTTATCCCCAACTCAAGATCAGCCCCAGCATTTT
CDR3: CASSLSPTQDQPQHF
D: NA
size: once
V: TRBV27
J: TRBJ1-5

DNA: TGTGCCAGCACCCTTAACACAGGGACGGACACTGAAGCTTTCTTT
CDR3: CASTLNTGTDTEAFF
D: NA
size: NA
V: TRBV7-6
J: TRBJ1-1

DNA: TGTGCCAGCAGGCGGGGGGGGGTCAAAGATACGCAGTATTTT
CDR3: CASRRGGVKDTQYF
D: TRBD2
size: NA
V: TRBV7-2
J: TRBJ2-3

DNA: TGTGCCAGCAGCTTGTTACAGGGGAATGGCTACACCTTC
CDR3: CASSLLQGNGYTF
D: TRBD1
size: NA
V: TRBV5-4
J: TRBJ1-2

DNA: TGTGCCAGCCTCCAGGGTCTCGGCGGGGAGCTGTTTTTT
CDR3: CASLQGLGGELFF
D: NA
size: NA
V: TRBV11-2
J: TRBJ2-2

DNA: TGTGCCACCAGCAGGGGCAGAGAATCCTCTGGAAACACCATATATTTT
CDR3: CATSRGRESSGNTIYF
D: NA
size: NA
V: TRBV15
J: TRBJ1-3

DNA: TGTGCCACCGCTCGGGGGCGTAACTATGGCTACACCTTC
CDR3: CATARGRNYGYTF
D: NA
size: NA
V: TRBV19
J: TRBJ1-2

DNA: TGTGCCAGCAGGGGGGTGGCAAACACAGATACGCAGTATTTT
CDR3: CASRGVANTDTQYF
D: NA
size: NA
V: TRBV2
J: TRBJ2-3

DNA: TGTGCCAGCAGCCCCCGGGGGCCTGGGGAGGGAGATACGCAGTATTTT
CDR3: CASSPRGPGEGDTQYF
D: NA
size: NA
V: TRBV7-8
J: TRBJ2-3

DNA: TGTGCTAGTGGTTTGGTCCTAGCGGGCCTGGCGGGGGAGCAGTACTTC
CDR3: CASGLVLAGLAGEQYF
D: TRBD2
size: NA
V: TRBV12-5
J: TRBJ2-7

DNA: TGTCTGAGGTCACGTTCACCCCTCCACTTT
CDR3: CLRSRSPLHF
D: NA
size: NA
V: TRBV22-1
J: TRBJ1-6

DNA: TGCAGCGTGAGAGGACTAAACACCGGGGAGCTGTTTTTT
CDR3: CSVRGLNTGELFF
D: NA
size: NA
V: TRBV29-1
J: TRBJ2-2

DNA: TGTGCCAGCAGTGTTGGAGCCGGGGAGCAGTTCTTC
CDR3: CASSVGAGEQFF
D: NA
size: NA
V: TRBV2
J: TRBJ2-1

DNA: TGCGCCAGCAGCCAACAGGGACAGGCTAGCTCTGGAAACACCATATATTTT
CDR3: CASSQQGQASSGNTIYF
D: TRBD1
size: NA
V: TRBV5-1
J: TRBJ1-3

DNA: TGTGCCATCAGTGAGTTGGGAGATACGCAGTATTTT
CDR3: CAISELGDTQYF
D: NA
size: NA
V: TRBV10-3
J: TRBJ2-3

DNA: TGTGCCAGCAGCCCCACGAGCCCGTGGGGCTACACCTTC
CDR3: CASSPTSPWGYTF
D: NA
size: NA
V: TRBV6-5
J: TRBJ1-2

DNA: TGTGCCAGTGCACAGGATAGCAATCAGCCCCAGCATTTT
CDR3: CASAQDSNQPQHF
D: NA
size: NA
V: TRBV19
J: TRBJ1-5

DNA: TGTGCCAGCAGTCCCCGGGACGGGCCAACGGAGGAAGCTTTCTTT
CDR3: CASSPRDGPTEEAFF
D: NA
size: once
V: TRBV27
J: TRBJ1-1

DNA: TGTGCCAGTAGTATTAACAGGGGGGACACTGAAGCTTTCTTT
CDR3: CASSINRGDTEAFF
D: TRBD1
size: NA
V: TRBV19
J: TRBJ1-1